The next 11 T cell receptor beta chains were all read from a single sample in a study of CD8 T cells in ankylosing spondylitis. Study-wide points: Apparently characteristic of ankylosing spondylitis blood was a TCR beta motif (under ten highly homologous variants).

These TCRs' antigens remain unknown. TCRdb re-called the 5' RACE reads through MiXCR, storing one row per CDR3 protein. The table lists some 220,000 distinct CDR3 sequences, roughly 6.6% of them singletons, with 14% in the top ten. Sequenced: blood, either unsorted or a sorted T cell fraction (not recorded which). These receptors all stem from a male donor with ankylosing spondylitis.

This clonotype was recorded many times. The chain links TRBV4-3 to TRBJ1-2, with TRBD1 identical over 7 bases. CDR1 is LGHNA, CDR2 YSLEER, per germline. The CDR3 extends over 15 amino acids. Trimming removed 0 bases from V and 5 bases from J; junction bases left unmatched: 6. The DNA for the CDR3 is TGCGCCAGCAGCCAAGATACACAGGGGATTTATGGCTACACCTTC. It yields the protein CASSQDTQGIYGYTF.

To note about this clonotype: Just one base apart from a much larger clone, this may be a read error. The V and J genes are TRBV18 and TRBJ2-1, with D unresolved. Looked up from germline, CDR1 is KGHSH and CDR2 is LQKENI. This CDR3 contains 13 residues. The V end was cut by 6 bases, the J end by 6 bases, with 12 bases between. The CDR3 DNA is TGTGCCAGCTCGACAACGACCTTCAATGAGCAGTTCTTC. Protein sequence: CASSTTTFNEQFF.

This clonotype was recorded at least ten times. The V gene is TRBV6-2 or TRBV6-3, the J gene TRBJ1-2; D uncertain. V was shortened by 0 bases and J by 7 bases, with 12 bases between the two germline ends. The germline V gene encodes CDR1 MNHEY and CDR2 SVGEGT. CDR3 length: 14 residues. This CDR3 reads CASSYSAGRSGYTF. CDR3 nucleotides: TGTGCCAGCAGTTACTCCGCGGGGAGGTCTGGCTACACCTTC.

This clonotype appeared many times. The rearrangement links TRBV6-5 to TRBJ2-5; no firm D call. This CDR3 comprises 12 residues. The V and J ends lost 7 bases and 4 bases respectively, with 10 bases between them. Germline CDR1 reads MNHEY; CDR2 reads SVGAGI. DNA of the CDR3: TGTGCCAGCAACGGTGGCGGAGAGACCCAGTACTTC. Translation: CASNGGGETQYF.

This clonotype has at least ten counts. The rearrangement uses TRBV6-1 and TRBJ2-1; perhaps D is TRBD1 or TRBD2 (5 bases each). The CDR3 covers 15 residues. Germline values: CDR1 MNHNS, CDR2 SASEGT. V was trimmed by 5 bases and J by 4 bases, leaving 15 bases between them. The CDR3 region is CASSPGPHRYNEQFF. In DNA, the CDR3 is TGTGCCAGCAGTCCGGGACCACACCGATACAATGAGCAGTTCTTC.

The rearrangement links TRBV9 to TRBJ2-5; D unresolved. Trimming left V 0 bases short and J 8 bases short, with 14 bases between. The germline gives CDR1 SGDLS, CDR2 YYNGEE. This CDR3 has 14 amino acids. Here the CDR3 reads CASSVGPPPSTQYF. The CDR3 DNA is TGTGCCAGCAGCGTAGGCCCCCCCCCGTCTACCCAGTACTTC.

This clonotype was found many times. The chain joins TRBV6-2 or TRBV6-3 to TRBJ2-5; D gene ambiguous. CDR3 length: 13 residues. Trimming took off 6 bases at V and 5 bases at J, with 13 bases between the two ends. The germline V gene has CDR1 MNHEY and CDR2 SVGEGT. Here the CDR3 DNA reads TGTGCCAGCAGGGATGGCCTAGAGGAGACCCAGTACTTC. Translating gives CASRDGLEETQYF.

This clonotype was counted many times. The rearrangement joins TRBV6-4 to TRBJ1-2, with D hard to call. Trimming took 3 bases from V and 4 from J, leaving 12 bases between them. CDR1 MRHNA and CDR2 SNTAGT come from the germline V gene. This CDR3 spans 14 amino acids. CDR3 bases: TGTGCCAGCAGTGAAAACGCCCAGTTCTATGGCTACACCTTC. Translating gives CASSENAQFYGYTF.

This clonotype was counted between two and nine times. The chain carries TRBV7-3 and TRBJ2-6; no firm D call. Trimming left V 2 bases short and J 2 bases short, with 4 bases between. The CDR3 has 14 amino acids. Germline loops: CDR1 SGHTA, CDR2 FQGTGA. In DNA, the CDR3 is TGTGCCAGCAGCTTATTTCCTGGGGCCAACGTCCTGACTTTC. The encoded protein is CASSLFPGANVLTF.

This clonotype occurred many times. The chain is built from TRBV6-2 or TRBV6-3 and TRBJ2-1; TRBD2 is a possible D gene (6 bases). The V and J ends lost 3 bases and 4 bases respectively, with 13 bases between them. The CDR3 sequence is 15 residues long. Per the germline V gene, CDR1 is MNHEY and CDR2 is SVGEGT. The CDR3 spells CASSYGSGPYNEQFF. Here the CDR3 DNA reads TGTGCCAGCAGTTATGGTAGCGGCCCTTACAATGAGCAGTTCTTC.

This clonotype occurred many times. The CDR3 protein is CASISEGKNTEAFF. In DNA, the CDR3 is TGTGCCAGCATTTCGGAGGGGAAAAACACTGAAGCTTTCTTT. The chain couples TRBV12-3 or TRBV12-4 to TRBJ1-1; weak D call: TRBD1 (5 bases). The CDR3 is 14 amino acids. Trimming took 7 bases from V and 2 from J, leaving 14 bases between them.